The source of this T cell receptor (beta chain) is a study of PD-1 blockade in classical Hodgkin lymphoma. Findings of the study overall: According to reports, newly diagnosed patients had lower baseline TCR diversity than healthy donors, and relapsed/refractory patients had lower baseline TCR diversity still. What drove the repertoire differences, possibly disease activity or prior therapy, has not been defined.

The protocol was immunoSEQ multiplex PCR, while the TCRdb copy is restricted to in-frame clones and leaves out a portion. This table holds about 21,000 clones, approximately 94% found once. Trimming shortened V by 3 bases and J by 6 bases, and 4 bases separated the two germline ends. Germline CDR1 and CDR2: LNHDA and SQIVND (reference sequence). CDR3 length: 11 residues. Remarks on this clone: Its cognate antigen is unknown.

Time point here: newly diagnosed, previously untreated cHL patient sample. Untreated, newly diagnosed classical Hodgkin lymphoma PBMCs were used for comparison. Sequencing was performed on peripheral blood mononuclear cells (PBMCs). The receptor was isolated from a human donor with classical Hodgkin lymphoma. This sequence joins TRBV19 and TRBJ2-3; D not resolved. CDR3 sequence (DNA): TGTGCCAGTAGTATTGGGGATACGCAGTATTTT. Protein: CASSIGDTQYF.